The T cell receptor (beta chain) described here comes from a study of T cell responses to AZD1222 COVID-19 vaccine. Study-wide results and limits: Donors were mostly white British, more females; clonal diversity possibly underestimated. Reportedly, nearly half the spike-specific TCRs target unmutated variant regions.

Repertoires were generated with immunoSEQ multiplex PCR, while TCRdb's copy carries only in-frame clones and drops some. The repertoire holds some 150,000 clones, roughly nine tenths seen once, with about 3% in the top ten. Note on this clone: Its antigen remains unknown.

This CDR3 contains 12 residues. The germline CDR1 and CDR2 sequences are SGDLS and YYNGEE. V lost 5 bases and J lost 3, with 8 bases in between. The chain employs TRBV9 and TRBJ1-2; weak D call: TRBD1 (6 bases). The material sequenced was peripheral blood, taken on day 0 of AZD1222 vaccination. The receptor was derived from an adult in good health. The CDR3 bases are TGTGCCAGCAGTAAGGGGGACTATGGCTACACCTTC. Amino acid sequence: CASSKGDYGYTF.